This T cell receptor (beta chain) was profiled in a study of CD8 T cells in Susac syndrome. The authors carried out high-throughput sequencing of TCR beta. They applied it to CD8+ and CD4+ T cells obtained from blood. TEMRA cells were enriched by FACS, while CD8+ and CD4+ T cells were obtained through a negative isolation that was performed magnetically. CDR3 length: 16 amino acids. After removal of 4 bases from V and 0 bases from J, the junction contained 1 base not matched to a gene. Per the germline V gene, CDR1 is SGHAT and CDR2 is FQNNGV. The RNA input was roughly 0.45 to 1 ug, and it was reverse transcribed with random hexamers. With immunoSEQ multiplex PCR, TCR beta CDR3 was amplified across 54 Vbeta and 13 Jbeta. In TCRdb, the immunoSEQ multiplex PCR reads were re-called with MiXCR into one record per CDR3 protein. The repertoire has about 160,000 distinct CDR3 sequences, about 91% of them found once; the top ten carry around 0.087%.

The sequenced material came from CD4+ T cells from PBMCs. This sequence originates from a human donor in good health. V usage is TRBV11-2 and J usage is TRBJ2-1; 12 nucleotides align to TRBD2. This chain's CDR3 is CASSSGLAGSYNEQFF. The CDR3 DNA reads TGTGCCAGCAGCTCGGGACTAGCGGGCTCCTACAATGAGCAGTTCTTC.